These T cell receptor beta chains were read from a single sample in a study of T cells after yellow fever vaccination. MiXCR was run by TCRdb on the 5' RACE reads, yielding one entry per CDR3 protein. The sample has a few hundred thousand distinct CDR3 sequences; 7.5% to 9.5% are singletons. This specimen was CD4+ T cells sorted from PBMCs, taken 5 days after the yellow fever booster vaccination. These receptors all come from a young man who received the YFV17D yellow fever vaccine. The CDR3 runs from the conserved cysteine through the conserved F or W. The D gene is left open where the match is weak. Rows may omit the clone size; those that give it use once, few, many or a size class.

V gene	J gene	clone size	D gene	CDR3 DNA	CDR3 protein
TRBV6-2/TRBV6-3	TRBJ1-5	NA	NA	TGTGCCAGCAGTAGACAGGCCGCCCGTCAGCATTTT	CASSRQAARQHF
TRBV7-3	TRBJ2-3	few	NA	TGTGCCAGCAGCTTAAACGGACATGGCACAGATACGCAGTATTTT	CASSLNGHGTDTQYF
TRBV11-2	TRBJ2-1	few	NA	TGTGCCAGCAGCCCCCACATGTACAATGAGCAGTTCTTC	CASSPHMYNEQFF
TRBV27	TRBJ2-3	many	NA	TGTGCCAGCAGTTTAAAGCATGCCTCCCACAGGGATACGCAGTATTTT	CASSLKHASHRDTQYF
TRBV5-1	TRBJ1-1	many	TRBD1	TGCGCCAGCAGCGCAACAGGGGGCACTGAAGCTTTCTTT	CASSATGGTEAFF
TRBV4-3	TRBJ1-2	NA	NA	TGCGCCAGCAGCCAAGATACGCCAGAAAGATTATATGGCTACACCTTC	CASSQDTPERLYGYTF
TRBV6-1	TRBJ2-2	few	NA	TGTGCCAGCAGTGAATTAGGCACCGGGGAGCTGTTTTTT	CASSELGTGELFF
TRBV12-3/TRBV12-4	TRBJ2-3	NA	TRBD2	TGTGCCAGCAGTTTGGCTTGGACTAGAGGGGATACGCAGTATTTT	CASSLAWTRGDTQYF
TRBV5-6	TRBJ1-2	many	NA	TGTGCCAGCAGCTTGGAGCCGGGGGCCTATGGCTACACCTTC	CASSLEPGAYGYTF
TRBV27	TRBJ2-7	NA	TRBD1	TGTGCCAGCAGTAATCGACAGGGCCACGAGCAGTACTTC	CASSNRQGHEQYF
TRBV7-2	TRBJ1-1	few	NA	TGTGCCAGCACCCCCGGCAGAGAAGCTTTCTTT	CASTPGREAFF
TRBV7-2	TRBJ1-6	NA	NA	TGTGCCAGCAGCTTACTATTTCGGGGGCGAAAGTATGGCGGACCCCTCCACTTT	CASSLLFRGRKYGGPLHF
TRBV10-3	TRBJ1-6	NA	NA	TGTGCCATCAGTGAACAGAGCTCCTATAATTCACCCCTCCACTTT	CAISEQSSYNSPLHF
TRBV18	TRBJ2-1	few	NA	TGTGCCAGCTCACCCGACCAGGACAATGAGCAGTTCTTC	CASSPDQDNEQFF